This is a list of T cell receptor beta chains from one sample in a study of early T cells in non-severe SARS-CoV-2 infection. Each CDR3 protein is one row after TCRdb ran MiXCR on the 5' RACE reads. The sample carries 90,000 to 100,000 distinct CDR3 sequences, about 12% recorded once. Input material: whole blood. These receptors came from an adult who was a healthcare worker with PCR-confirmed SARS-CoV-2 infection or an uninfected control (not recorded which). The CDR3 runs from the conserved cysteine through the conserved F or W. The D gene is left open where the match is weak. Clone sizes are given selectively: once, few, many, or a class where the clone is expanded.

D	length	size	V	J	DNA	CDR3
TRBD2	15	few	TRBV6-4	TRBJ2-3	TGTGCCGCCAATGGGAGCGGGGGGACCACAGATACGCAGTATTTT	CAANGSGGTTDTQYF
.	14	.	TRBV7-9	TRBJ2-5	TGTGCCAGCAGCTTATTGGGGGCCCAAGAGACCCAGTACTTC	CASSLLGAQETQYF
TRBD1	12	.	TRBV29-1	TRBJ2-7	TGCAGCGTCAGGACAGGAGGTCGCGAGCAGTACTTC	CSVRTGGREQYF
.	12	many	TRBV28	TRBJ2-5	TGTGCCAGCCGGGGCTCCTTGGAGACCCAGTACTTC	CASRGSLETQYF
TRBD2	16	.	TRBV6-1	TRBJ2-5	TGTGCCAGCAGTGGACTAGCGGGGGCCCTCCAAGAGACCCAGTACTTC	CASSGLAGALQETQYF
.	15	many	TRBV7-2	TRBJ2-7	TGTGCCAGCAGCTTGGCGCGCCCCCTAACTTACGAGCAGTACTTC	CASSLARPLTYEQYF
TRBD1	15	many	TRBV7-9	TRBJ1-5	TGTGCCAGCAGCCCGGCGGGCGACAGGGGTCAGCCCCAGCATTTT	CASSPAGDRGQPQHF
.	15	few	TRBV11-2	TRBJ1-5	TGTGCCAGCAGCTTAGGCGTTTTAAGCAATCAGCCCCAGCATTTT	CASSLGVLSNQPQHF
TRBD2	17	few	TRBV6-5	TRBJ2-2	TGTGCCAGCAGTTACTCGAGAGCGGGGGGGCGCACCGGGGAGCTGTTTTTT	CASSYSRAGGRTGELFF
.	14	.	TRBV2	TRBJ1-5	TGTGCCAGCAGATTTGGGGGTATCGGTCAGCCCCAGCATTTT	CASRFGGIGQPQHF
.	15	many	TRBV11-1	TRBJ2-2	TGTGCCAGCAGCCCCACGTGGGGTTGGGCCGGGGAGCTGTTTTTT	CASSPTWGWAGELFF
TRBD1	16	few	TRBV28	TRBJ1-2	TGTGCCAGCAGTTTCTCACAGGGGGCTGAGGTCTATGGCTACACCTTC	CASSFSQGAEVYGYTF
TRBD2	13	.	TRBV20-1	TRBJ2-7	TGCAGTGCTTCCGGGACTAGCGGGGCCGGGCAGTACTTC	CSASGTSGAGQYF
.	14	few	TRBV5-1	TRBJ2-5	TGCGCCAGCAGCTTGGCGGCAGGGCCGGAGACCCAGTACTTC	CASSLAAGPETQYF
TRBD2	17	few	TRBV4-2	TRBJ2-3	TGTGCCAGCAGCCGGCCCCCGGGGAGCGGGGGGGGAGATACGCAGTATTTT	CASSRPPGSGGGDTQYF
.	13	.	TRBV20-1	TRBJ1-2	TGCAGTGCTAGGCGCCAATTCGAAAATGGCTACACCTTC	CSARRQFENGYTF
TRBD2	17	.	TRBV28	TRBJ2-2	TGTGCCAGCAGCATGTCAACAGCGGGGGGCTCGGCCGGGGAGCTGTTTTTT	CASSMSTAGGSAGELFF
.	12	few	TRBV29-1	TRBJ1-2	TGCAGCGTTGTTTTCTCGGGCTATGGCTACACCTTC	CSVVFSGYGYTF
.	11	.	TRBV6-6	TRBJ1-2	TGTGCCAGCAGTTATGGGGATGGCTACACCTTC	CASSYGDGYTF
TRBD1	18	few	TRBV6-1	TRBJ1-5	TGTGCCAGCAGTGACGGGGGACAGGGAGGTTCGGGACGTCAGCCCCAGCATTTT	CASSDGGQGGSGRQPQHF
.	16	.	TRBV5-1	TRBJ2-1	TGCGCCAGCTCGCCTGGGGCCTCAAGCTCCTACAATGAGCAGTTCTTC	CASSPGASSSYNEQFF
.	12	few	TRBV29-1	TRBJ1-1	TGCAGCGGGGAACAGGGTGGGACTGAAGCTTTCTTT	CSGEQGGTEAFF
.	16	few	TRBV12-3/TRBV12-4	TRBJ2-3	TGTGCCAGCAGTTTAGGGGGGGCACAGCCCCAAGATACGCAGTATTTT	CASSLGGAQPQDTQYF
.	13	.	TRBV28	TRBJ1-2	TGTGCCAGCAGCCTCGCCGAGAGATATGGCTACACCTTC	CASSLAERYGYTF
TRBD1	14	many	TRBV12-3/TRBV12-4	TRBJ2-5	TGTGCCAGCAGGACAGGGCTGTTCCAAGAGACCCAGTACTTC	CASRTGLFQETQYF
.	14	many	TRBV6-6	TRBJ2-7	TGTGCCAGCAATACAGGGACACGCTCCTACGAGCAGTACTTC	CASNTGTRSYEQYF
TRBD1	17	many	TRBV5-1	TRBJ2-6	TGCGCCAGCAGCGTCGGGACAGGGGTAACGGGGGCCAACGTCCTGACTTTC	CASSVGTGVTGANVLTF
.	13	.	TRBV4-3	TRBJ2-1	TGCGCCATCAGCAAAGGGGGGTACAATGAGCAGTTCTTC	CAISKGGYNEQFF
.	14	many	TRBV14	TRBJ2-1	TGTGCCAGCAGCCGGGGAGCAGGACACAATGAGCAGTTCTTC	CASSRGAGHNEQFF
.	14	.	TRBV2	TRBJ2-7	TGTGCCAGCAGTGATCGCTTCGCCGGGAGCGCAAAGTACTTC	CASSDRFAGSAKYF
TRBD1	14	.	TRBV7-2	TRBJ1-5	TGTGCCAGCAGCTCGGGACAGCTAAATCAGCCCCAGCATTTT	CASSSGQLNQPQHF
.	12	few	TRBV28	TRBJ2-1	TGTGCCAGTGTGTCATCCTACAATGAGCAGTTCTTC	CASVSSYNEQFF
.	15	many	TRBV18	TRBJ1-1	TGTGCCAGCTCACCGGGACCCCCCGGACGGACTGAAGCTTTCTTT	CASSPGPPGRTEAFF
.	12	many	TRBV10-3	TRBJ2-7	TGTGCCATCAGTGCTTTTGGGTCCGAGCAGTACTTC	CAISAFGSEQYF
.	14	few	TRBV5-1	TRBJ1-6	TGCGCCAGCAGGGACCGGGCACATAATTCACCCCTCCACTTT	CASRDRAHNSPLHF
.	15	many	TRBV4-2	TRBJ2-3	TGTGCCAGCAGCCAAGATGGGGCGAACACAGATACGCAGTATTTT	CASSQDGANTDTQYF
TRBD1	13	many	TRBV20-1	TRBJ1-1	TGCAGTGCTGGGGGACAGGGTTTGACTGAAGCTTTCTTT	CSAGGQGLTEAFF
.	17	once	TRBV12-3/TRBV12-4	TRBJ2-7	TGTGCCAGCAGTGTGCACCCGGGACCGGTCCGCTCCTACGAGCAGTACTTC	CASSVHPGPVRSYEQYF
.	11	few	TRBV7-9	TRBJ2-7	TGTGCCAGCAGTCTCCACTGGGAGCAGTACTTC	CASSLHWEQYF
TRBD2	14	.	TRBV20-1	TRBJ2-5	TGCAGTGCTAGTGTGGGGGAGGGCCAAGAGACCCAGTACTTC	CSASVGEGQETQYF
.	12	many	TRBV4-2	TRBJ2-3	TGTGCCAGCAGCCAAGCGGGACCCAGGCAGTATTTT	CASSQAGPRQYF
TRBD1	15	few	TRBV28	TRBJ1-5	TGTGCCAGCAGCATGGACAGGGTGTGGGATCAGCCCCAGCATTTT	CASSMDRVWDQPQHF
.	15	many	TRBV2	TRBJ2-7	TGTGCCAGCAGCGCGGGGTTCGGGGCCCTCTACGAGCAGTACTTC	CASSAGFGALYEQYF
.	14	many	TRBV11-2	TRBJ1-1	TGTGCCAGCAGCTTAGGTACGGGGGCGGCTGAAGCTTTCTTT	CASSLGTGAAEAFF
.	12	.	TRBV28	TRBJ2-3	TGTGCCAGCAGTTTCCTCAGAGATACGCAGTATTTT	CASSFLRDTQYF
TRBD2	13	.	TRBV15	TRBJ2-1	TGTGCCACCGCTAGCGGGACTTACAATGAGCAGTTCTTC	CATASGTYNEQFF
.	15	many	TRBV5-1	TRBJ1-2	TGCGCCAGCAGCTTACAGGGTACGGGGACCTATGGCTACACCTTC	CASSLQGTGTYGYTF
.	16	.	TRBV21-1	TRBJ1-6	TGTGCCAGCAGCAAAGTTTGCGGACAGCGAAATTCACCCCTCCACTTT	CASSKVCGQRNSPLHF
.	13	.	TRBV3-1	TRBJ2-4	TGTGCCAGCAGCCAAGAGTGGGGGCACATTCAGTACTTC	CASSQEWGHIQYF
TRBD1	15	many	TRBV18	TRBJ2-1	TGTGCCAGCTCACCACCCTTCCAAAGGGGGCATGAGCAGTTCTTC	CASSPPFQRGHEQFF
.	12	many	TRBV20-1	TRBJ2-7	TGCAGTGCTGGCGATATGCGGGGCGAGCAGTACTTC	CSAGDMRGEQYF
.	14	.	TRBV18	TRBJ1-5	TGTGCCAGCTCCAGAGGGCCCTCTGATCAGCCCCAGCATTTT	CASSRGPSDQPQHF
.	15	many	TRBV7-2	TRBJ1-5	TGTGCCAGCAGCATAACAGGGAGCGGTAATCAGCCCCAGCATTTT	CASSITGSGNQPQHF
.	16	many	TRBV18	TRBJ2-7	TGTGCCAGCTCACCACCCAACGGGGGTCGGGTCTACGAGCAGTACTTC	CASSPPNGGRVYEQYF
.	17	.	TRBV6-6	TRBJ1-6	TGTGCCAGCAGCCACCGGCGAGGGGGGCCCGGAAATTCACCCCTCCACTTT	CASSHRRGGPGNSPLHF
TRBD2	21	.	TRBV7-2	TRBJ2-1	TGTGCCAGCAGCTTAGTACATCGAAGCGGGGGGCCGTTGAGGTTCTACAATGAGCAGTTCTTC	CASSLVHRSGGPLRFYNEQFF
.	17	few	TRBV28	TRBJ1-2	TGTGCCAGCAGCCCCTCGGACACCCTGGCGAGGCTTTATGGCTACACCTTC	CASSPSDTLARLYGYTF